Listed below are T cell receptor beta chains from one sample, sequenced in a study of response to subunit inactivated influenza vaccine. TCRdb re-derived calls from the RT-PCR reads in MiXCR, one entry per CDR3 protein. The sample lists 610,000 or so distinct CDR3 sequences, 14% seen once, with around 10% in the top ten. Sequencing was performed on PBMCs from blood, taken 12 days after vaccination. These receptors were obtained from a man aged 50-60 years who received an inactivated influenza vaccine. Each CDR3 is given with its conserved first and last residue.

J gene: TRBJ2-1; V gene: TRBV28; CDR3 protein: CASSPLTGFRTGHNEQFF
J gene: TRBJ2-7; V gene: TRBV4-3; CDR3 protein: CASSQGGRGGSYEQYF
J gene: TRBJ2-2; V gene: TRBV29-1; CDR3 protein: CSVKGGLNTGELFF
J gene: TRBJ2-7; V gene: TRBV5-1; CDR3 protein: CASSSGQGGPYEQYF
J gene: TRBJ1-3; V gene: TRBV10-3; CDR3 protein: CAISGTDRVGNTIYF
J gene: TRBJ2-3; V gene: TRBV24-1; CDR3 protein: CATSEPGTQGTDTQYF
J gene: TRBJ1-2; V gene: TRBV28; CDR3 protein: CASSYAGAGALTYGYTF
J gene: TRBJ1-1; V gene: TRBV6-2/TRBV6-3; CDR3 protein: CASNRQGSDTEAFF
J gene: TRBJ2-1; V gene: TRBV5-1; CDR3 protein: CASSHDQDRGLPLNEQFF
J gene: TRBJ2-1; V gene: TRBV20-1; CDR3 protein: CSARPLMGAGDEQFF
J gene: TRBJ1-2; V gene: TRBV29-1; CDR3 protein: CSVASTTGLYGYTF
J gene: TRBJ2-2; V gene: TRBV7-9; CDR3 protein: CASSLAEEGDTGELFF
J gene: TRBJ2-6; V gene: TRBV4-1; CDR3 protein: CASSQQRSGANVLTF
J gene: TRBJ1-1; V gene: TRBV4-3; CDR3 protein: CASSQDRGVTEAFF
J gene: TRBJ1-1; V gene: TRBV7-2; CDR3 protein: CASSLATGVNTEAFF
J gene: TRBJ2-1; V gene: TRBV10-3; CDR3 protein: CAISQDKRAYNEQFF
J gene: TRBJ2-2; V gene: TRBV9; CDR3 protein: CASSPSGRETGELFF